This entry lists 5 T cell receptor beta chains sequenced from one sample in a study of blood T cell repertoires in COVID-19. Assay used: immunoSEQ multiplex PCR; TCRdb lists only in-frame clones, some missing. The sample has roughly 100,000 clones, 85% to 90% seen once. Material: peripheral blood. All receptors come from a man aged 50 to 59 with acute or convalescent COVID-19.

In regard to this clone: The germline gene is not matched at one end of the junction; a read error may be the cause. The rearrangement joins TRBV29-1 to TRBJ1-2; D may be TRBD1 (5 bases). Looked up from germline, CDR1 is SQVTM and CDR2 is ANQGSEA. The CDR3 totals 15 residues. The CDR3 DNA is TGCAGCGCTGAATCGGGGGACGCAGCTAACTATGGCTACACCTTC. It specifies CSAESGDAANYGYTF.

The rearrangement uses TRBV10-3 and TRBJ1-5; D not certain. Between the trimmed V and J ends, which lost 6 bases and 5 bases, there was a span of 8 bases. This CDR3 region has 12 residues. Looked up from germline, CDR1 is ENHRY and CDR2 is SYGVKD. The CDR3 region has the DNA TGTGCCATCAGCCAAGGAGATCAGCCCCAGCATTTT. Translating it yields CAISQGDQPQHF.

This chain links TRBV11-2 with TRBJ2-5; a weak D match, TRBD2 (5 bases). V was shortened by 8 bases and J by 1 base, with 14 bases between the two germline ends. This CDR3 comprises 14 residues. Germline V lookup: CDR1 SGHAT, CDR2 FQNNGV. CDR3 sequence reads: CASQRGPPQETQYF. CDR3 in DNA: TGTGCCAGCCAAAGAGGGCCTCCCCAAGAGACCCAGTACTTC.

The rearrangement uses TRBV10-1 and TRBJ2-1; TRBD2 matches 10 bases. J gave up 4 bases and V 3 bases, and 6 bases lay outside the gene matches. CDR3 size: 16 residues. Per the germline V gene, CDR1 is WNHNN and CDR2 is SYGVQD (reference sequence). This chain's CDR3 is CASSEASGRNYNEQFF. DNA for the CDR3: TGCGCCAGCAGTGAAGCTAGCGGGAGAAATTACAATGAGCAGTTCTTC.

The V and J genes are TRBV6-5 and TRBJ1-2; D is ambiguous. CDR1 and CDR2 (germline): MNHEY, SVGAGI. The V end was cut by 7 bases, the J end by 0 bases, with 9 bases between. The CDR3 is made up of 13 amino acids. The CDR3 nucleotides read TGTGCCAGCAACCCGACAACTAACTATGGCTACACCTTC. This encodes CASNPTTNYGYTF.